This TCR beta chain originates from a study of blood T cell repertoires in COVID-19. Whole-study context: Samples taken during acute and convalescent COVID-19 were collected in the United States, Italy and Spain. PBMCs, B-cell-depleted T cells, or T cells provided the cDNA or gDNA that made up the material.

Seattle patient enrollment occurred during active infection, with longitudinal follow-up thereafter. Under the authors' procedure: Amplification of reference gene primers provided the estimated nucleated cell counts. The data were produced by immunoSEQ multiplex PCR, yet TCRdb's version contains in-frame clones alone and is incomplete. V, J and clone size are taken as reported in that table, and D and trimming were inferred from the DNA itself. The repertoire consists of 150,000 to 170,000 clones, with 65% to 90% occurring once and the leading ten covering about 12%. Germline V gene data show CDR1 as MGHDK and CDR2 as SYGVNS. There are 13 residues in the CDR3. V was trimmed by 6 bases and J by 0 bases, leaving 6 bases between them.

Material for sequencing was peripheral blood. The receptor was derived from a woman aged 55-69 years with COVID-19, enrolled during active disease. The chain has TRBV25-1 and TRBJ1-5; D gene unclear. CDR3 DNA sequence: TGTGCCAGCAGCGGGAATAGCAATCAGCCCCAGCATTTT. This encodes CASSGNSNQPQHF.